These T cell receptor beta chains were read from a single sample in a study of blood T cell repertoires in COVID-19. Using immunoSEQ multiplex PCR, the repertoire was profiled, and TCRdb retains in-frame clones only, with some absent. The sample carries around 200,000 clones, approximately 86% recorded once. Sequenced: PBMCs or T cells enriched from blood (not recorded which). These TCRs come from a young man with acute COVID-19. Each CDR3 is given with its conserved first and last residue. Each record gives: J gene, V gene, D gene, clone size, CDR3 protein, CDR3 DNA. D genes are given only for firm matches. For some rows the clone size is stated as once, few or many, or as a class when expanded; others skip it.

J gene: TRBJ2-7
V gene: TRBV27
D gene: .
clone size: .
CDR3 protein: CASGFSGDPYEQYF
CDR3 DNA: TGTGCCAGCGGATTCTCCGGAGATCCCTACGAGCAGTACTTC

J gene: TRBJ2-1
V gene: TRBV12-5
D gene: TRBD2
clone size: .
CDR3 protein: CASGLVLAGGQAYNEQFF
CDR3 DNA: TGTGCTAGTGGTTTGGTACTAGCGGGAGGGCAGGCCTACAATGAGCAGTTCTTC

J gene: TRBJ1-5
V gene: TRBV12-5
D gene: TRBD1
clone size: .
CDR3 protein: CASGLVLGQGLSQPQHF
CDR3 DNA: TGTGCTAGTGGTTTGGTATTGGGACAGGGGCTTTCTCAGCCCCAGCATTTT

J gene: TRBJ1-1
V gene: TRBV29-1
D gene: TRBD1
clone size: .
CDR3 protein: CSVTGTGDNTEAFF
CDR3 DNA: TGCAGCGTGACCGGGACAGGGGATAATACTGAAGCTTTCTTT

J gene: TRBJ1-2
V gene: TRBV11-2
D gene: TRBD1
clone size: .
CDR3 protein: CASTGTDSPALGYTF
CDR3 DNA: TGTGCCAGTACCGGGACAGATAGCCCAGCTTTGGGCTACACCTTC

J gene: TRBJ2-7
V gene: TRBV7-9
D gene: .
clone size: .
CDR3 protein: CASSLETGAYEQYF
CDR3 DNA: TGTGCCAGCAGCTTAGAGACAGGAGCCTACGAGCAGTACTTC

J gene: TRBJ1-2
V gene: TRBV12-3/TRBV12-4
D gene: TRBD1
clone size: .
CDR3 protein: CASTQTGEYGYTF
CDR3 DNA: TGTGCCAGCACCCAGACAGGGGAGTATGGCTACACCTTC

J gene: TRBJ1-4
V gene: TRBV6-5
D gene: TRBD1
clone size: .
CDR3 protein: CASSRTGEDEKLFF
CDR3 DNA: TGTGCCAGCAGTCGTACAGGGGAGGACGAAAAACTGTTTTTT

J gene: TRBJ1-1
V gene: TRBV7-9
D gene: TRBD1
clone size: once
CDR3 protein: CASTPPGTGVTEAFF
CDR3 DNA: TGTGCCAGCACCCCACCCGGGACAGGGGTTACTGAAGCTTTCTTT

J gene: TRBJ1-4
V gene: TRBV5-1
D gene: .
clone size: .
CDR3 protein: CASSLERGVLFF
CDR3 DNA: TGCGCCAGCAGCTTGGAGCGGGGGGTGTTGTTTTTT

J gene: TRBJ1-4
V gene: TRBV14
D gene: TRBD1
clone size: .
CDR3 protein: CASSLGQATNEKLFF
CDR3 DNA: TGTGCCAGCAGCCTGGGACAGGCAACTAATGAAAAACTGTTTTTT

J gene: TRBJ2-5
V gene: TRBV7-7
D gene: TRBD2
clone size: .
CDR3 protein: CASSSRGLAGIKSPETQYF
CDR3 DNA: TGTGCTAGCAGCTCAAGGGGACTAGCGGGAATAAAGAGCCCAGAGACCCAGTACTTC

J gene: TRBJ1-5
V gene: TRBV27
D gene: .
clone size: .
CDR3 protein: CASSLQGPGQPQHF
CDR3 DNA: TGTGCCAGCAGTTTACAGGGGCCAGGACAGCCCCAGCATTTT

J gene: TRBJ2-1
V gene: TRBV6-2/TRBV6-3
D gene: .
clone size: .
CDR3 protein: CASSVANEQFF
CDR3 DNA: TGTGCCAGCAGTGTTGCGAATGAGCAGTTCTTC

J gene: TRBJ1-4
V gene: TRBV28
D gene: TRBD1
clone size: .
CDR3 protein: CASSSGGTANEKLFF
CDR3 DNA: TGTGCCAGCAGTTCAGGGGGCACTGCTAATGAAAAACTGTTTTTT

J gene: TRBJ1-6
V gene: TRBV5-3
D gene: TRBD1
clone size: .
CDR3 protein: CARSLTRDRDSPLHF
CDR3 DNA: TGTGCCAGAAGCCTGACCCGGGACAGAGATTCACCCCTCCACTTT

J gene: TRBJ2-3
V gene: TRBV6-2/TRBV6-3
D gene: .
clone size: .
CDR3 protein: CASGQTTTDTQYF
CDR3 DNA: TGTGCCAGCGGCCAGACAACCACAGATACGCAGTATTTT

J gene: TRBJ2-5
V gene: TRBV6-2/TRBV6-3
D gene: .
clone size: .
CDR3 protein: CASSSTSETQYF
CDR3 DNA: TGTGCCAGCAGTTCTACTTCAGAGACCCAGTACTTC

J gene: TRBJ1-2
V gene: TRBV6-5
D gene: .
clone size: .
CDR3 protein: CASSYTLQGNYGYTF
CDR3 DNA: TGTGCCAGCAGTTACACTCTACAGGGTAACTATGGCTACACCTTC

J gene: TRBJ2-3
V gene: TRBV5-4
D gene: .
clone size: .
CDR3 protein: CASSLEQSTDTQYF
CDR3 DNA: TGTGCCAGCAGCTTGGAACAGAGCACAGATACGCAGTATTTT

J gene: TRBJ1-4
V gene: TRBV28
D gene: .
clone size: .
CDR3 protein: CASSGGAADLANEKLFF
CDR3 DNA: TGTGCCAGCAGTGGAGGGGCGGCCGATTTAGCTAATGAAAAACTGTTTTTT

J gene: TRBJ2-1
V gene: TRBV7-6
D gene: TRBD1
clone size: once
CDR3 protein: CASSHTGGPYNEQFF
CDR3 DNA: TGTGCCAGCAGTCATACAGGGGGCCCCTACAATGAGCAGTTCTTC

J gene: TRBJ2-7
V gene: TRBV11-2
D gene: TRBD1
clone size: .
CDR3 protein: CASSLVGDRANEQYF
CDR3 DNA: TGTGCCAGCAGCTTAGTCGGGGACAGGGCCAACGAGCAGTACTTC

J gene: TRBJ2-7
V gene: TRBV7-6
D gene: TRBD1
clone size: few
CDR3 protein: CASSLRQGGPYEQYF
CDR3 DNA: TGTGCCAGCAGCTTGAGACAGGGGGGTCCCTACGAGCAGTACTTC

J gene: TRBJ2-2
V gene: TRBV2
D gene: TRBD2
clone size: .
CDR3 protein: CASSAGLAGTNTGELFF
CDR3 DNA: TGTGCCAGCAGTGCGGGGCTAGCGGGAACGAACACCGGGGAGCTGTTTTTT

J gene: TRBJ2-7
V gene: TRBV4-2
D gene: TRBD2
clone size: .
CDR3 protein: CASSQESVSGRVGEQYF
CDR3 DNA: TGTGCCAGCAGCCAAGAGTCAGTTAGCGGGAGAGTCGGCGAGCAGTACTTC

J gene: TRBJ2-7
V gene: TRBV5-1
D gene: TRBD2
clone size: once
CDR3 protein: CASSLVAGEGYEQYF
CDR3 DNA: TGCGCCAGCAGCTTGGTTGCGGGAGAGGGGTACGAGCAGTACTTC

J gene: TRBJ2-7
V gene: TRBV28
D gene: .
clone size: .
CDR3 protein: CASSPWDFHEQYF
CDR3 DNA: TGTGCCAGCAGTCCTTGGGACTTCCACGAGCAGTACTTC

J gene: TRBJ2-7
V gene: TRBV19
D gene: .
clone size: .
CDR3 protein: CASSPQEGTRGYEQYF
CDR3 DNA: TGTGCCAGTAGTCCCCAGGAGGGCACAAGAGGCTACGAGCAGTACTTC

J gene: TRBJ2-7
V gene: TRBV30
D gene: TRBD2
clone size: .
CDR3 protein: CAWSAVAGAYEQYF
CDR3 DNA: TGTGCCTGGAGTGCCGTAGCGGGAGCCTACGAGCAGTACTTC

J gene: TRBJ2-7
V gene: TRBV4-1
D gene: .
clone size: .
CDR3 protein: CASSQRGGGPTYEQYF
CDR3 DNA: TGCGCCAGCAGCCAGAGGGGAGGCGGCCCTACCTACGAGCAGTACTTC

J gene: TRBJ2-5
V gene: TRBV5-8
D gene: TRBD2
clone size: .
CDR3 protein: CASSRGLAGGEETQYF
CDR3 DNA: TGTGCCAGCAGCCGCGGACTAGCGGGTGGAGAAGAGACCCAGTACTTC

J gene: TRBJ2-3
V gene: TRBV28
D gene: .
clone size: .
CDR3 protein: CASSLGGGTTDTQYF
CDR3 DNA: TGTGCCAGCAGTTTGGGGGGAGGCACCACAGATACGCAGTATTTT

J gene: TRBJ2-3
V gene: TRBV24-1
D gene: TRBD2
clone size: .
CDR3 protein: CATSDFWLAEPSSTDTQYF
CDR3 DNA: TGTGCCACCAGTGATTTCTGGCTAGCGGAGCCGTCTAGCACAGATACGCAGTATTTT

J gene: TRBJ2-1
V gene: TRBV3-1/TRBV3-2
D gene: .
clone size: .
CDR3 protein: CASSPRENRNEQFF
CDR3 DNA: TGTGCCAGCAGCCCCCGGGAGAACAGAAATGAGCAGTTCTTC

J gene: TRBJ2-7
V gene: TRBV4-2
D gene: TRBD2
clone size: .
CDR3 protein: CASSQSSGAYEQYF
CDR3 DNA: TGTGCCAGCAGCCAGTCTAGCGGGGCCTACGAGCAGTACTTC

J gene: TRBJ1-3
V gene: TRBV7-9
D gene: .
clone size: .
CDR3 protein: CASSHNLISGNTIYF
CDR3 DNA: TGTGCCAGCAGCCACAATCTCATCTCTGGAAACACCATATATTTT

J gene: TRBJ1-4
V gene: TRBV5-1
D gene: TRBD1
clone size: .
CDR3 protein: CASRAAGGFGEKLFF
CDR3 DNA: TGCGCCAGCAGGGCAGCAGGGGGTTTCGGTGAAAAACTGTTTTTT

J gene: TRBJ2-1
V gene: TRBV30
D gene: .
clone size: .
CDR3 protein: CAWGHPGSYNEQFF
CDR3 DNA: TGTGCCTGGGGACATCCCGGCTCCTACAATGAGCAGTTCTTC

J gene: TRBJ2-2
V gene: TRBV28
D gene: .
clone size: .
CDR3 protein: CASSSGELFF
CDR3 DNA: TGTGCCAGCAGCTCCGGGGAGCTGTTTTTT

J gene: TRBJ1-1
V gene: TRBV2
D gene: .
clone size: .
CDR3 protein: CASSQDRTNTEAFF
CDR3 DNA: TGTGCCAGCAGTCAAGACAGGACGAACACTGAAGCTTTCTTT

J gene: TRBJ2-7
V gene: TRBV27
D gene: .
clone size: .
CDR3 protein: CASSLRGPSSYEQYF
CDR3 DNA: TGTGCCAGCAGTTTAAGAGGGCCGAGCTCCTACGAGCAGTACTTC

J gene: TRBJ2-7
V gene: TRBV4-1
D gene: TRBD2
clone size: .
CDR3 protein: CASSQDLRGLGWKQYF
CDR3 DNA: TGCGCCAGCAGCCAAGATCTGCGGGGGTTGGGCTGGAAGCAGTACTTC

J gene: TRBJ1-5
V gene: TRBV2
D gene: TRBD1
clone size: .
CDR3 protein: CASRAGGSGNQPQHF
CDR3 DNA: TGTGCCAGCAGAGCAGGGGGCTCGGGCAATCAGCCCCAGCATTTT

J gene: TRBJ2-7
V gene: TRBV18
D gene: .
clone size: .
CDR3 protein: CASSPKTGYEQYF
CDR3 DNA: TGTGCCAGCTCACCAAAGACTGGCTACGAGCAGTACTTC

J gene: TRBJ2-1
V gene: TRBV4-2
D gene: TRBD2
clone size: .
CDR3 protein: CASSQDGLAPFF
CDR3 DNA: TGTGCCAGCAGCCAAGACGGACTAGCTCCGTTCTTC

J gene: TRBJ1-1
V gene: TRBV29-1
D gene: TRBD1
clone size: .
CDR3 protein: CSGGQGSSEAFF
CDR3 DNA: TGCAGCGGGGGACAGGGATCATCTGAAGCTTTCTTT

J gene: TRBJ2-3
V gene: TRBV9
D gene: .
clone size: once
CDR3 protein: CASSVEGLSTDTQYF
CDR3 DNA: TGTGCCAGCAGCGTAGAGGGACTCAGCACAGATACGCAGTATTTT

J gene: TRBJ2-7
V gene: TRBV14
D gene: .
clone size: .
CDR3 protein: CASSHTGYEQYF
CDR3 DNA: TGTGCCAGCAGCCATACGGGCTACGAGCAGTACTTC

J gene: TRBJ2-3
V gene: TRBV2
D gene: .
clone size: .
CDR3 protein: CASSADLGTDTQYF
CDR3 DNA: TGTGCCAGCAGTGCCGACTTAGGTACAGATACGCAGTATTTT

J gene: TRBJ2-3
V gene: TRBV29-1
D gene: TRBD2
clone size: .
CDR3 protein: CSVERTSGRADTQYF
CDR3 DNA: TGCAGCGTTGAAAGGACTAGCGGGAGGGCTGATACGCAGTATTTT

J gene: TRBJ2-7
V gene: TRBV11-2
D gene: TRBD2
clone size: once
CDR3 protein: CASSLGHSRGSRYEQYF
CDR3 DNA: TGTGCCAGCAGCTTAGGCCATTCTCGCGGGAGCAGGTACGAGCAGTACTTC

J gene: TRBJ1-5
V gene: TRBV7-9
D gene: .
clone size: .
CDR3 protein: CASSLQGQPQHF
CDR3 DNA: TGTGCCAGCAGCTTACAGGGACAGCCCCAGCATTTT

J gene: TRBJ2-7
V gene: TRBV23-1
D gene: TRBD1
clone size: .
CDR3 protein: CASSQSLLPHPSDRADEQYF
CDR3 DNA: TGCGCCAGCAGTCAATCCCTCTTGCCCCACCCTTCCGACAGGGCGGACGAGCAGTACTTC

J gene: TRBJ1-1
V gene: TRBV10-1
D gene: TRBD1
clone size: .
CDR3 protein: CASSLQGTGTEAFF
CDR3 DNA: TGCGCCAGCAGCCTCCAAGGGACAGGCACTGAAGCTTTCTTT